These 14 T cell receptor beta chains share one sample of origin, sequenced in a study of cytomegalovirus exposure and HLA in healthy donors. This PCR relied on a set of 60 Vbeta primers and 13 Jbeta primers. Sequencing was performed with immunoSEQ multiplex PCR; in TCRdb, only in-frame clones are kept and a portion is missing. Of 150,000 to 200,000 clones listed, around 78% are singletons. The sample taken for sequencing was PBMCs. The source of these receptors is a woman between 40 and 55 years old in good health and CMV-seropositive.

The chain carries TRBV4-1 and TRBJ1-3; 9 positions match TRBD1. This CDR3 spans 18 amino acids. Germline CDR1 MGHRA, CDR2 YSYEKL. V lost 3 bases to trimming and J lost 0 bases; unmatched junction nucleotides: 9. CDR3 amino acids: CASSHVPGQGPSGNTIYF. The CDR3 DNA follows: TGCGCCAGCAGCCATGTACCGGGACAGGGTCCCTCTGGAAACACCATATATTTT.

CDR3 in amino acids: CASSSYRGQRWEQYF. The DNA for the CDR3 is TGTGCCAGCAGTTCGTACAGGGGCCAAAGATGGGAGCAGTACTTC. The V call is TRBV28, the J call TRBJ2-7; 7 bases line up with TRBD1. The CDR3 spans 15 residues. The V gene's germline CDR1 is MDHEN and CDR2 SYDVKM. Trimming at V came to 4 bases and at J to 7 bases, leaving 13 bases not matched to a gene.

Written as DNA, the CDR3 is TGTGCCTGGAGAGAGCAGGGGGCTGACTATGGCTACACCTTC. It translates to CAWREQGADYGYTF. J is TRBJ1-2 and V is TRBV30; 8 bases are a match to TRBD1. J was trimmed by 3 bases and V by 3 bases; bases with no gene match: 6. CDR1 GTSNPN and CDR2 SVGIG come from the germline V gene (reference sequence). This CDR3 contains 14 residues.

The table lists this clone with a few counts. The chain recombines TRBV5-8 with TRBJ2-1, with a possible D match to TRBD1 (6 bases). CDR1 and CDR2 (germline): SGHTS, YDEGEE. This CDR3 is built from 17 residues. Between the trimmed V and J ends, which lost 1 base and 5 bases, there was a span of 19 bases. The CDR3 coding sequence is TGTGCCAGCAGCTTGATAGATCGGGACACCTTCGACAATGAGCAGTTCTTC. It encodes CASSLIDRDTFDNEQFF. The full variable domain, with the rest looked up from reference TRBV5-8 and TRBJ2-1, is EAGVTQSPTHLIKTRGQQATLRCSPISGHTSVYWYQQALGLGLQFLLWYDEGEERNRGNFPPRFSGRQFPNYSSELNVNALELEDSALYLCASSLIDRDTFDNEQFFGPGTRLTVL.

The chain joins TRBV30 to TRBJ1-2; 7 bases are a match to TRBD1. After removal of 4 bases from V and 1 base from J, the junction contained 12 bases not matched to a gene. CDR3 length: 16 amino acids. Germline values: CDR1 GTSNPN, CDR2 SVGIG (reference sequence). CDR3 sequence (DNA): TGTGCCTGGACCTACCCCCGGGACAGCTATAACTATGGCTACACCTTC. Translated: CAWTYPRDSYNYGYTF. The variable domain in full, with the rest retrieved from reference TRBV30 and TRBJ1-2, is SQTIHQWPATLVQPVGSPLSLECTVEGTSNPNLYWYRQAAGRGLQLLFYSVGIGQISSEVPQNLSASRPQDRQFILSSKKLLLSDSGFYLCAWTYPRDSYNYGYTFGSGTRLTVV.

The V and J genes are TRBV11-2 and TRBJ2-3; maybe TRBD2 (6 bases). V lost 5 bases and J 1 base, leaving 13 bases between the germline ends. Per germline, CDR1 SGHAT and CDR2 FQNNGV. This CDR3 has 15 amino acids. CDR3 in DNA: TGTGCCAGCAGCCCCATGGGCGGGGGCACAGATACGCAGTATTTT. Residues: CASSPMGGGTDTQYF.

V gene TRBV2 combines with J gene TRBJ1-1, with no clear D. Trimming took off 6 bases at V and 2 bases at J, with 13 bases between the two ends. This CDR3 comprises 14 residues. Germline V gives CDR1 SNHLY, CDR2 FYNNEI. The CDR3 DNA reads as TGTGCCAGCAGGGGAGTCCATCCTAACACTGAAGCTTTCTTT. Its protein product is CASRGVHPNTEAFF.

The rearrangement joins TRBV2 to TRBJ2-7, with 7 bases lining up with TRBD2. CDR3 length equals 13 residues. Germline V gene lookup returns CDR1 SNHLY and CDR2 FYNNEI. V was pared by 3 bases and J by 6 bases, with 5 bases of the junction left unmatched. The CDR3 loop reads CASSDNRGVEQYF. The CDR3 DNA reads TGTGCCAGCAGTGATAACCGGGGGGTCGAGCAGTACTTC.

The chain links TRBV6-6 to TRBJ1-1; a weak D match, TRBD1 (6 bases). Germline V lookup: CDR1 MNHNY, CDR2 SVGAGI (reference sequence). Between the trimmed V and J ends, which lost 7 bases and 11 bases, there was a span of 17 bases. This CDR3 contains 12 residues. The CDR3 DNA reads TGTGCCAGCACCTTAGGGGGGGAGGGGGCTTTCTTT. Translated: CASTLGGEGAFF.

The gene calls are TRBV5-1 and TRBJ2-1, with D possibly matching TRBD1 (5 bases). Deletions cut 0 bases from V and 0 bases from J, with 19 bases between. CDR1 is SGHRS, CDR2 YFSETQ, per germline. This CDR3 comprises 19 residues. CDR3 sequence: CASSLGALTDLSSYNEQFF. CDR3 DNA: TGCGCCAGCAGCTTGGGGGCCCTGACAGACCTTAGCTCCTACAATGAGCAGTTCTTC. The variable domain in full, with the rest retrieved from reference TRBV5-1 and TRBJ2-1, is KAGVTQTPRYLIKTRGQQVTLSCSPISGHRSVSWYQQTPGQGLQFLFEYFSETQRNKGNFPGRFSGRQFSNSRSEMNVSTLELGDSALYLCASSLGALTDLSSYNEQFFGPGTRLTVL.

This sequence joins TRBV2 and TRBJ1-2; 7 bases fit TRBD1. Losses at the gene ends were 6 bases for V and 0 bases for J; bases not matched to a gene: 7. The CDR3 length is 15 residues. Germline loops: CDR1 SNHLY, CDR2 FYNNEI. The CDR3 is CASRADRAPNYGYTF. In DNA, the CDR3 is TGTGCCAGCAGGGCTGACAGGGCTCCTAACTATGGCTACACCTTC.

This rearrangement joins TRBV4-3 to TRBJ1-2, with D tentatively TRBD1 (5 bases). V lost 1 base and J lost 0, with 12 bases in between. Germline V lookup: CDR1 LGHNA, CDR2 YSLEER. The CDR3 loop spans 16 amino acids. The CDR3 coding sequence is TGCGCCAGCAGCCAAGCTCGGGGGGAAGCTAACTATGGCTACACCTTC. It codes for CASSQARGEANYGYTF.

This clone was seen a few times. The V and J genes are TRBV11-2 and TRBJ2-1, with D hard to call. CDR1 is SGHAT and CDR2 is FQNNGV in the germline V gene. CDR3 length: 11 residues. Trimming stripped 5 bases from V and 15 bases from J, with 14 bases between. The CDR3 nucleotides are TGTGCCAGCAGCCGAAGCCTAGGCGTGTTCTTC. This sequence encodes CASSRSLGVFF.

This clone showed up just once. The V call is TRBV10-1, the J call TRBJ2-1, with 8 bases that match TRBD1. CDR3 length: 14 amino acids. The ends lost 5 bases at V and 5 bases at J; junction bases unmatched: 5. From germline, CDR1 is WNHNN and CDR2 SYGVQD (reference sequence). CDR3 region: CASSKRDRHNEQFF. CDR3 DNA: TGCGCCAGCAGTAAACGGGACAGGCACAATGAGCAGTTCTTC.